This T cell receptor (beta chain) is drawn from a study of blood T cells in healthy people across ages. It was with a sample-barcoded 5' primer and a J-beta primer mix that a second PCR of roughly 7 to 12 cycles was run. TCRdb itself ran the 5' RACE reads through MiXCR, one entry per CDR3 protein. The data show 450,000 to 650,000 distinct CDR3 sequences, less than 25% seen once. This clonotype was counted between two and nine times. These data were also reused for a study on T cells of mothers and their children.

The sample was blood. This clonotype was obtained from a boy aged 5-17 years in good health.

The CDR3 nucleotides read TGCGCCAGCAGCCAAATACTTACCCCCTACAATGAGCAGTTCTTC. This encodes CASSQILTPYNEQFF. The rearrangement joins TRBV4-1 to TRBJ2-7; D not resolved. The J call may be in error: the DNA end matches TRBJ2-1 better. Per germline, CDR1 MGHRA and CDR2 YSYEKL. The CDR3 has 15 residues.